A single sample gave rise to the 2 T cell receptor beta chains below, sequenced in a study of blood T cell repertoires in COVID-19. Assay: immunoSEQ multiplex PCR; the TCRdb copy retains only in-frame clones and omits some. This sample has about 260,000 clones, with around 90% found just once. The source material was peripheral blood. The receptors originated from a man in his fifties or sixties who had recovered from COVID-19.

The chain links TRBV7-2 to TRBJ1-6, with a possible D match to TRBD1 (5 bases). In germline, CDR1 is SGHTA, CDR2 FQGNSA. V was shortened by 4 bases and J by 10 bases, with 20 bases between the two germline ends. There are 16 residues in the CDR3. The CDR3 loop is CASSSNPGRVGSPLHF. DNA for the CDR3: TGTGCCAGCAGCTCAAACCCGGGCAGGGTTGGGTCACCCCTCCACTTT.

The CDR3 here is CASSLGLAGGEQYF. The CDR3 DNA follows: TGTGCCAGCAGCTTGGGACTAGCGGGGGGAGAGCAGTACTTC. The genes are TRBV11-2 and TRBJ2-7; 15 bases agree with TRBD2. Germline CDR1 and CDR2: SGHAT and FQNNGV. The CDR3 is made up of 14 amino acids. With V trimmed by 3 bases and J by 7 bases, 1 base remained unmatched.